In this sample, the clone carrying this T cell receptor (beta chain) is medium-sized. From RNA transcripts, TCR beta CDR3 regions were amplified. HTBI primers drove first-round RT-PCR of the TCR CDR3. Using its own MiXCR run on the multiplex PCR reads, TCRdb lists one record per CDR3 protein. The table shows more than 45,000 distinct CDR3 sequences, with about 50% occurring only once. The data were obtained in a study of T cells in Graves' hyperthyroidism and ophthalmopathy. Trimming pared 7 bases from V and 6 bases from J, leaving 7 bases between. Germline CDR1 is ENHRY and CDR2 is SYGVKD. This CDR3 has 11 residues. Extraction of PBMCs used roughly 9.3 ml of fresh peripheral blood.

The specimen was blood. This chain joins TRBV10-3 and TRBJ2-1; D is unresolved. The clonotype comes from a woman in her 30s with Graves' ophthalmopathy. In DNA form, the CDR3 reads TGTGCCATCAAGTACGGCAATGAGCAGTTCTTC. As protein: CAIKYGNEQFF.